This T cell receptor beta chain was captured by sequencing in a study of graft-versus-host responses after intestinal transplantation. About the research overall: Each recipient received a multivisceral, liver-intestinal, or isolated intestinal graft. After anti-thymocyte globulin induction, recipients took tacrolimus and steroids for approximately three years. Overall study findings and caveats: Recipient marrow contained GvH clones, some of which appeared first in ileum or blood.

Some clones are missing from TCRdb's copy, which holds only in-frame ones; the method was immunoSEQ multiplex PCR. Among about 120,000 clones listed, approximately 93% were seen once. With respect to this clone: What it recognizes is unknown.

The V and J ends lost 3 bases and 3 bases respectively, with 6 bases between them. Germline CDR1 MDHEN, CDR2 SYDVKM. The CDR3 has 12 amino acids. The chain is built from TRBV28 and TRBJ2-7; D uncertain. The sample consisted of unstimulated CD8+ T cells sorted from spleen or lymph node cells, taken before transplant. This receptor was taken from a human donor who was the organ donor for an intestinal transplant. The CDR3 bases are TGTGCCAGCAGTTTTAATCTCTACGAGCAGTACTTC. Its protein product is CASSFNLYEQYF.